This T cell receptor (beta chain) was retrieved from a study of shared clonotypes between healthy human individuals. Overall study results and limits: Deeper or shallower sequencing was expected to change how clonotypes are shared among donors.

Genomic DNA of every subset was divided equally among multiple immunoSEQ plates. The repertoire was sequenced with immunoSEQ multiplex PCR; TCRdb's copy has only in-frame clones and lacks some. The sample consists of around 1.9 million clones, roughly 95% of them appearing once. Naive CD8 cells were CD45RO-negative, positively selected for CCR7, excluding terminally differentiated effector memory CD45RA+ cells. The CDR3 has 16 amino acids. Looked up from germline, CDR1 is MGHRA and CDR2 is YSYEKL. Trimming stripped 1 base from V and 4 bases from J, with 14 bases between. As for this clone: Its target is unknown.

V and J are TRBV4-1 and TRBJ1-5, with a tentative D call TRBD1 (6 bases). This TCR was sampled from a man between 18 and 29 years old in good health. Some clones in this sample may be carry-over from other donors' samples. The sequenced sample was naive CD8+ T cells from PBMCs. The CDR3 protein is CASSQGQGMGNQPQHF. In nucleotides, the CDR3 is TGCGCCAGCAGCCAAGGGCAGGGGATGGGAAATCAGCCCCAGCATTTT.